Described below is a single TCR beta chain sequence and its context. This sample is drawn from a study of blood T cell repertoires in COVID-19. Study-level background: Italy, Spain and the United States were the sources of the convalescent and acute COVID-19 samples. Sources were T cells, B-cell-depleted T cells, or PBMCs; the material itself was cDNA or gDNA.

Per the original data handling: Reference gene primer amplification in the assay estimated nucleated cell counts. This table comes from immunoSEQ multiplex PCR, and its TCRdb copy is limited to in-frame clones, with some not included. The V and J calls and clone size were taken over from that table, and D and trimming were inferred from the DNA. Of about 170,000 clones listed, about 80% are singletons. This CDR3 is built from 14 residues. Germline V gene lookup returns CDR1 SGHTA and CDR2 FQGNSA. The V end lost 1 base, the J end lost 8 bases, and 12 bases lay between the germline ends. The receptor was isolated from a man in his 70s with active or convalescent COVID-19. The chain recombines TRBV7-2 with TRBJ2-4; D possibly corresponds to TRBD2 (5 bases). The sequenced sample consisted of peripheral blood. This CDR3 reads CASSLVPRGDIQYF. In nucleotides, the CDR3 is TGTGCCAGCAGCTTAGTCCCCCGGGGAGACATTCAGTACTTC.